This is a list of T cell receptor beta chains from one sample in a study of cytomegalovirus exposure and HLA in healthy donors. Produced via immunoSEQ multiplex PCR; TCRdb's table is partial and in-frame only. This repertoire shows roughly 150,000 clones, approximately 88% found once; its top ten account for around 0.96%. The sample was PBMCs. The receptor set was obtained from a man in his thirties or forties in good health and CMV-seronegative. Each CDR3 is given with its conserved first and last residue. Each record gives: V gene, clone size, D gene, J gene, CDR3 protein, CDR3 DNA. The D gene is left open where the match is weak. Not every row has a clone size; where given, it reads once, few, many or a size class.

V: TRBV7-2
size: once
D: TRBD1
J: TRBJ1-4
CDR3: CASSPTGDGMGSLFLFF
DNA: TGTGCCAGCAGCCCAACAGGGGACGGGATGGGGAGCTTATTCCTGTTTTTT

V: TRBV6-5
size: .
D: .
J: TRBJ2-7
CDR3: CASSYSATLYEQYF
DNA: TGTGCCAGCAGTTACTCGGCAACCCTCTACGAGCAGTACTTC

V: TRBV27
size: .
D: .
J: TRBJ2-7
CDR3: CASTPSGQEGYEQYF
DNA: TGTGCCAGCACCCCCTCAGGGCAGGAAGGCTACGAGCAGTACTTC

V: TRBV4-1
size: .
D: .
J: TRBJ1-1
CDR3: CASRVGGVDEAFF
DNA: TGCGCCAGCAGAGTAGGGGGTGTAGATGAAGCTTTCTTT

V: TRBV18
size: .
D: .
J: TRBJ2-7
CDR3: CASSPLGASTYEQYF
DNA: TGTGCCAGCTCACCACTGGGGGCCTCTACCTACGAGCAGTACTTC

V: TRBV28
size: .
D: .
J: TRBJ1-2
CDR3: CASSIRGVANYGYTF
DNA: TGTGCCAGCAGTATCCGGGGAGTGGCTAACTATGGCTACACCTTC

V: TRBV5-4
size: .
D: .
J: TRBJ2-2
CDR3: CASSLTVGELFF
DNA: TGTGCCAGCAGCTTAACAGTCGGGGAGCTGTTTTTT

V: TRBV29-1
size: .
D: TRBD1
J: TRBJ1-2
CDR3: CSVDRGINYGYTF
DNA: TGCAGCGTGGACAGGGGGATAAACTATGGCTACACCTTC

V: TRBV7-9
size: few
D: .
J: TRBJ2-2
CDR3: CASSLTRRDGGTGELFF
DNA: TGTGCCAGCAGCTTAACCCGGAGGGACGGTGGCACCGGGGAGCTGTTTTTT

V: TRBV5-4
size: .
D: TRBD2
J: TRBJ2-1
CDR3: CASSLASGSYNEQFF
DNA: TGTGCCAGCAGCTTGGCAAGCGGGAGTTACAATGAGCAGTTCTTC

V: TRBV30
size: .
D: .
J: TRBJ2-1
CDR3: CAWYTRGAAYNEQFF
DNA: TGTGCCTGGTACACCCGGGGGGCCGCCTACAATGAGCAGTTCTTC

V: TRBV28
size: .
D: .
J: TRBJ1-4
CDR3: CASRTAGTPTNEKLFF
DNA: TGTGCCAGCAGAACCGCCGGGACACCAACTAATGAAAAACTGTTTTTT

V: TRBV10-2
size: .
D: .
J: TRBJ1-1
CDR3: CASNSFVNTEAFF
DNA: TGCGCCAGCAATTCATTTGTGAACACTGAAGCTTTCTTT

V: TRBV18
size: .
D: .
J: TRBJ2-3
CDR3: CASSPPGRSADTQYF
DNA: TGTGCCAGCTCACCACCAGGGAGGTCAGCAGATACGCAGTATTTT

V: TRBV7-9
size: few
D: .
J: TRBJ2-3
CDR3: CASSLQGNTDTQYF
DNA: TGTGCCAGCAGCTTACAGGGGAACACAGATACGCAGTATTTT

V: TRBV14
size: .
D: TRBD1
J: TRBJ2-7
CDR3: CASSQGTGGEQYF
DNA: TGTGCCAGCAGCCAGGGGACAGGGGGCGAGCAGTACTTC